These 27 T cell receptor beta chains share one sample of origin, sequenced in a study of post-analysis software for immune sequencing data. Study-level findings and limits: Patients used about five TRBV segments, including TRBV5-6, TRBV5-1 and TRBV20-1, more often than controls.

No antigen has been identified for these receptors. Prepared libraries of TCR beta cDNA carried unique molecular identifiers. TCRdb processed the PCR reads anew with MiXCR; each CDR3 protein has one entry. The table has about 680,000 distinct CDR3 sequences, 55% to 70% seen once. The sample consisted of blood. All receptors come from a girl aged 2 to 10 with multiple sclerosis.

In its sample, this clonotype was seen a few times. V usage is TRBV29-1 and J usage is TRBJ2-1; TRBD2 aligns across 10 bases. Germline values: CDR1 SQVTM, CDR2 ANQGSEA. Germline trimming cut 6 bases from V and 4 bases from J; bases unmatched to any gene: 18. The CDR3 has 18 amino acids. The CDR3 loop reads CSVPSGRARFGGYNEQFF. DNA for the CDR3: TGCAGCGTCCCGAGCGGGAGGGCCCGCTTTGGGGGTTACAATGAGCAGTTCTTC.

The CDR3 is CASSLKLAGSSYNEQFF. As DNA, the CDR3 is TGTGCCAGCAGCCTAAAACTAGCGGGGAGCTCCTACAATGAGCAGTTCTTC. V gene TRBV7-9 combines with J gene TRBJ2-1; 10 bases fit TRBD2. CDR1 and CDR2 (germline): SEHNR, FQNEAQ (reference sequence). The CDR3 length is 17 residues. V was clipped by 5 bases and J by 0 bases; unmatched bases: 7. Drawing the rest from reference TRBV7-9 and TRBJ2-1, the complete variable domain is DTGVSQNPRHKITKRGQNVTFRCDPISEHNRLYWYRQTLGQGPEFLTYFQNEAQLEKSRLLSDRFSAERPKGSFSTLEIQRTEQGDSAMYLCASSLKLAGSSYNEQFFGPGTRLTVL.

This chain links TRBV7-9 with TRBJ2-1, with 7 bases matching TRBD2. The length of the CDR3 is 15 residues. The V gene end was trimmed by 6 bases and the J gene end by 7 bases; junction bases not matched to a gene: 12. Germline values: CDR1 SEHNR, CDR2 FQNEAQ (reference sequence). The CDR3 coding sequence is TGTGCCAGCAGTCAATCCACCGGGAGGATAAATGAGCAGTTCTTC. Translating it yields CASSQSTGRINEQFF.

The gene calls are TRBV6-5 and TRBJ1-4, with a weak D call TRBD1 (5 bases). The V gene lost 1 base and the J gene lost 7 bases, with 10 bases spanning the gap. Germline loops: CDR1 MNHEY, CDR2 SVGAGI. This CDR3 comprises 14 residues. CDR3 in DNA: TGTGCCAGCAGTTACTGGGGGGATGGTGAAAAACTGTTTTTT. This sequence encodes CASSYWGDGEKLFF.

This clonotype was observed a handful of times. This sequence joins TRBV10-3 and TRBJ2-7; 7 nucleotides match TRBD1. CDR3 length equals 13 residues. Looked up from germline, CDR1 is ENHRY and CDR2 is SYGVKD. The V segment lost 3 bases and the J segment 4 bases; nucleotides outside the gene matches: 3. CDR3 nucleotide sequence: TGTGCCATCAGTGATAGACAGGGATACGAGCAGTACTTC. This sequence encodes CAISDRQGYEQYF.

CDR3 DNA sequence: TGCGCCAGCAGTGTTAGCGGGAGGTCAGATACGCAGTATTTT. Protein product: CASSVSGRSDTQYF. The rearrangement uses TRBV10-2 and TRBJ2-3; 10 bases are a match to TRBD2. The V gene's germline CDR1 is WSHSY and CDR2 SAAADI. Trimming cost V 4 bases and J 4 bases; bases outside gene matches: 2. The CDR3 extends over 14 amino acids.

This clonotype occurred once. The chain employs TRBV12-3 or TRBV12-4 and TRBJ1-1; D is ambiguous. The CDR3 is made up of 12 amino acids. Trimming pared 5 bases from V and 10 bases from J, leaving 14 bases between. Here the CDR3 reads CASSPLGRLAFF. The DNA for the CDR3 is TGTGCCAGCAGTCCCTTAGGGAGGTTAGCTTTCTTT.

CDR3 DNA: TGTGCCAGCAGTTTAATGGGCCAGGGAGGAGGGAATGAGCAGTTCTTC. Translation: CASSLMGQGGGNEQFF. The chain carries TRBV12-3 or TRBV12-4 and TRBJ2-1; D perhaps matches TRBD2 (6 bases). V lost 2 bases, J lost 7 bases, and 18 bases lay in between. The CDR3 runs 16 residues.

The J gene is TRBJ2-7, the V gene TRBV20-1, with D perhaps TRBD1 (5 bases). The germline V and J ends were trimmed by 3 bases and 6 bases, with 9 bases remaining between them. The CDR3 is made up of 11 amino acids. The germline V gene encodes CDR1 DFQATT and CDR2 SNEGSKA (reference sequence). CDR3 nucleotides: TGCAGTGCTAGCCAGGGATCCGAGCAGTACTTC. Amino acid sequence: CSASQGSEQYF.

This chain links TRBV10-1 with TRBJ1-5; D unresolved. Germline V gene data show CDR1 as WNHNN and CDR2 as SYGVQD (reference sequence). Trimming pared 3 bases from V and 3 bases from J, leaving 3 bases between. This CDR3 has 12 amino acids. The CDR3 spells CASSDNNQPQHF. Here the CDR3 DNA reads TGCGCCAGCAGTGACAACAATCAGCCCCAGCATTTT.

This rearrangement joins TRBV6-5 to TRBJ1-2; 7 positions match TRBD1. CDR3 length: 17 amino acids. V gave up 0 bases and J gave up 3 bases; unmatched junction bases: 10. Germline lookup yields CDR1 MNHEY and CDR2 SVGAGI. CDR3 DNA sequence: TGTGCCAGCAGTTACTCGCACAGGGGAGTCCTATACTATGGCTACACCTTC. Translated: CASSYSHRGVLYYGYTF.

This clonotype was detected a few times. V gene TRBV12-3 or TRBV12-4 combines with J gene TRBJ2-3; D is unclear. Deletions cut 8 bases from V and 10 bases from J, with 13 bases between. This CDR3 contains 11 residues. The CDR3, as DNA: TGTGCCAGCTCCTTTCCGGCGGCGCAGTATTTT. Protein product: CASSFPAAQYF.

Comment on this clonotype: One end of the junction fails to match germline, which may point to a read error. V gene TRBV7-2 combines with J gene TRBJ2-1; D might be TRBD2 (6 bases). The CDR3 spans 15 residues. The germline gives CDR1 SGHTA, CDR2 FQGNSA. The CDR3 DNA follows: TGTGCCCGCAGCGCCGGGAGTGGGTCCTACAATGAGCAGTTCTTC. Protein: CARSAGSGSYNEQFF.

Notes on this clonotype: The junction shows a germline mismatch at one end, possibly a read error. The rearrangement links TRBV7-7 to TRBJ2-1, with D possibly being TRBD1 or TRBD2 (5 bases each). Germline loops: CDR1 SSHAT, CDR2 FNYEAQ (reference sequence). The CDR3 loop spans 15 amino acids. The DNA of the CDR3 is TGTGCTAGCAGCGTGGGACCCGAACCCTACAATGAGCAGTTCTTC. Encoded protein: CASSVGPEPYNEQFF. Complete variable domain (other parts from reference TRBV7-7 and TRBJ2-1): GAGVSQSPRYKVTKRGQDVTLRCDPISSHATLYWYQQALGQGPEFLTYFNYEAQPDKSGLPSDRFSAERPEGSISTLTIQRTEQRDSAMYRCASSVGPEPYNEQFFGPGTRLTVL.

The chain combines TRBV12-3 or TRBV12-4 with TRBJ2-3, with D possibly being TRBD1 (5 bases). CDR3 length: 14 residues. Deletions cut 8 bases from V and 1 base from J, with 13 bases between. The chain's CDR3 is CASGIDRRTDTQYF. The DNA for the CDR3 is TGTGCCAGCGGAATTGACAGACGCACAGATACGCAGTATTTT.

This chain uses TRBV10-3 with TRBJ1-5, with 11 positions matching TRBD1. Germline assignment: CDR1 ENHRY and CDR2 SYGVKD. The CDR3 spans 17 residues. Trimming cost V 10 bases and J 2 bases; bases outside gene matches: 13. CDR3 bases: TGTGCCACCACGGACAGGGGGCTGAATAACGGCAATCAGCCCCAGCATTTT. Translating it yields CATTDRGLNNGNQPQHF.

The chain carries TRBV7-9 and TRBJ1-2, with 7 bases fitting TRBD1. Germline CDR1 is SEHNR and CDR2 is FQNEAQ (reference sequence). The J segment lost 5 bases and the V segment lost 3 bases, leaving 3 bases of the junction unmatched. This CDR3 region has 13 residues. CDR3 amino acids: CASSFRGGYGYTF. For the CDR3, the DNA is TGTGCCAGCAGCTTCAGGGGGGGGTATGGCTACACCTTC.

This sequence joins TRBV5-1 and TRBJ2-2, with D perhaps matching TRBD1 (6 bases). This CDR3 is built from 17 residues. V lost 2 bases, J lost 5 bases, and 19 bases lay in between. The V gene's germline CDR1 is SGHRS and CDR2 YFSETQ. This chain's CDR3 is CASSFLNRAGATGELFF. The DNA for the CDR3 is TGCGCCAGCAGCTTCCTCAACAGGGCCGGTGCGACCGGGGAGCTGTTTTTT.

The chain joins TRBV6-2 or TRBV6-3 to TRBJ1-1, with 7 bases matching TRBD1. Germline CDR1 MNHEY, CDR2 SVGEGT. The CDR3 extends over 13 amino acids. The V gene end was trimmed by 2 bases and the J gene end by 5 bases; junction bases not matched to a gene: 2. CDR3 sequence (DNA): TGTGCCAGCAGTTACAGGGGGCGGACTGAAGCTTTCTTT. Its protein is CASSYRGRTEAFF.

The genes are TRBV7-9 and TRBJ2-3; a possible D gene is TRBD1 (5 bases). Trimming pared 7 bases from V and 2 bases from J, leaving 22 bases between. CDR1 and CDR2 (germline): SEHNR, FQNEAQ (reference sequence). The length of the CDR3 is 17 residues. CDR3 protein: CASTVEIRTPITDTQYF. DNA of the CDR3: TGTGCCAGCACCGTAGAAATTAGGACACCAATCACAGATACGCAGTATTTT.

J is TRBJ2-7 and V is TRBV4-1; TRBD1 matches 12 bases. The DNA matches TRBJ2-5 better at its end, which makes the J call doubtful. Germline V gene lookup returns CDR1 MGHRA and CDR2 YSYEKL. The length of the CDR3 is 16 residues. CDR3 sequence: CASSQSGTGGAETQYF. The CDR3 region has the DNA TGCGCCAGCAGCCAATCCGGGACAGGGGGCGCGGAGACCCAGTACTTC.

In DNA, the CDR3 is TGTGCCAGCAGCGAACGGGGTCAAAACATTCAGTACTTC. Residues: CASSERGQNIQYF. The V call is TRBV9, the J call TRBJ2-4; D is perhaps TRBD2 (5 bases). Germline V gene lookup returns CDR1 SGDLS and CDR2 YYNGEE. With 3 bases removed from V and 5 bases from J, the gap between germline ends came to 9 bases. The CDR3 totals 13 residues.

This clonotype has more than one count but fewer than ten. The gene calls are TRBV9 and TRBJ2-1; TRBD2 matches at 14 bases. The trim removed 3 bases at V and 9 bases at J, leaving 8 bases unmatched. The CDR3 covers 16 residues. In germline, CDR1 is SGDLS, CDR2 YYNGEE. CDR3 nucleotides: TGTGCCAGCAGCGCCCGACTAGCGGGAGGGGCCGGTGAGCAGTTCTTC. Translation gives CASSARLAGGAGEQFF.

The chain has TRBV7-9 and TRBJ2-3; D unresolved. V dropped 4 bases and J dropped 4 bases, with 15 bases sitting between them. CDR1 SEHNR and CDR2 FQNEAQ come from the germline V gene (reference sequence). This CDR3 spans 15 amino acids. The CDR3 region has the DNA TGTGCCAGCAGCTCCCTGGTGGTAGTCCCAGATACGCAGTATTTT. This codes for CASSSLVVVPDTQYF.

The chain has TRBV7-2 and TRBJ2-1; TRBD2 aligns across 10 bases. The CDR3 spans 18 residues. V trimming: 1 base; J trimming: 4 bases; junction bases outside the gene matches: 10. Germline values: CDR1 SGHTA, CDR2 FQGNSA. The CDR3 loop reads CASSLDPGLAGAYNEQFF. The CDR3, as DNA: TGTGCCAGCAGCTTAGATCCCGGGCTAGCGGGAGCTTACAATGAGCAGTTCTTC.

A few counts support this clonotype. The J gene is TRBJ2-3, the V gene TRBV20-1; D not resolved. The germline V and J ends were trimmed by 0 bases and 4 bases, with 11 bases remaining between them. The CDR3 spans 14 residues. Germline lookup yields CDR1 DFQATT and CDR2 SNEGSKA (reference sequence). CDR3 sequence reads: CSARDMGLADTQYF. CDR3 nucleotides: TGCAGTGCTAGAGATATGGGGTTGGCAGATACGCAGTATTTT.

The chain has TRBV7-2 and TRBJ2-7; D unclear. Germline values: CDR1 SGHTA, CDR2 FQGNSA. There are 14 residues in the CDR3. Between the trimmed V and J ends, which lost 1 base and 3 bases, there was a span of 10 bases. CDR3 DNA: TGTGCCAGCAGCTTAGGGGATGCGTTCTACGAGCAGTACTTC. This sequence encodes CASSLGDAFYEQYF.